This TCR beta chain was recovered during a study of CD8 T cells in ankylosing spondylitis. Of note for this clonotype: Antigen: not known.

The authors made TCR beta libraries by quantitative 5'-RACE with molecular barcodes. MiXCR, run by TCRdb on the 5' RACE reads, gives a single entry per CDR3 protein. Among 250,000 or so distinct CDR3 sequences listed, 20% to 30% were seen once. Study-level points and caveats: Reportedly, significant enrichment of disease-linked clones occurred in matched ankylosing spondylitis synovial fluid. What appeared characteristic of ankylosing spondylitis blood was a TCR beta motif of eight highly homologous variants. Past research had described some motif variants in reactive arthritis synovial fluid and blood.

Sequenced sample: blood, either unsorted or a sorted T cell fraction (not recorded which). This sequence originates from a male donor with ankylosing spondylitis or in good health (not recorded which).

CDR3 in amino acids: CSVSTSGPNTGELFF. The DNA of the CDR3 is TGCAGCGTTTCCACTAGCGGACCGAACACCGGGGAGCTGTTTTTT. The chain combines TRBV29-1 with TRBJ2-2; 8 nucleotides align to TRBD2. Trimming cost V 5 bases and J 0 bases; bases outside gene matches: 5. The CDR3 contains 15 residues. CDR1 is SQVTM, CDR2 ANQGSEA, per germline.